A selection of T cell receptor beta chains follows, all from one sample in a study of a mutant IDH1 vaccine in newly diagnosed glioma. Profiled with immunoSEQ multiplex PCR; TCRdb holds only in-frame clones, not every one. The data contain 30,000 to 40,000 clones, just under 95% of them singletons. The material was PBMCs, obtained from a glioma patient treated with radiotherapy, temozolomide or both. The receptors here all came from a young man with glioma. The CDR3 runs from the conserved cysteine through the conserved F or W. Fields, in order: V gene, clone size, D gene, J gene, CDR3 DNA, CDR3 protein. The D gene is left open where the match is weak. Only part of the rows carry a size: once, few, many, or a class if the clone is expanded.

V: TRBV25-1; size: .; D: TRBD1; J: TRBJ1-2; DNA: TGTGCCAGCAGTGAAGGACAGGGGAGTGGCTACACCTTC; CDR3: CASSEGQGSGYTF
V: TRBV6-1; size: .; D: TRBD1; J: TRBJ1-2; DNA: TGTGCCAGCAGTTCGCGGACAGGGGCCAACTATGGCTACACCTTC; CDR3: CASSSRTGANYGYTF
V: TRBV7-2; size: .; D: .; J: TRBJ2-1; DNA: TGTGCCAGCAGCTTAGCAAATGGCGGATACAATGAGCAGTTCTTC; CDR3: CASSLANGGYNEQFF
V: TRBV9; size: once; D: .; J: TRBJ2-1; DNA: TGTGCCAGCAGCGGTTCCGATTACAATGAGCAGTTCTTC; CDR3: CASSGSDYNEQFF
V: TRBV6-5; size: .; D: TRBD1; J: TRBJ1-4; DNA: TGTGCCAGCAGATCAGGGGGCCAGTCCTATGAAAAACTGTTTTTT; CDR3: CASRSGGQSYEKLFF
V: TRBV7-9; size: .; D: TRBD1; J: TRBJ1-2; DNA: TGTGCCAGCAGCCCCAGGACAGGGGTCGGCTATGGCTACACCTTC; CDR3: CASSPRTGVGYGYTF
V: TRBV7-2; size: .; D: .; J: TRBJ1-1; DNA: TGTGCCAGCAGGGGTAAGGGCGGGGGAAGCACTGAAGCTTTCTTT; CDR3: CASRGKGGGSTEAFF
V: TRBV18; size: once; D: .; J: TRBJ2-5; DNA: TGTGCCAGCTCACCGGGGACAGAACGGGGGGAGACCCAGTACTTC; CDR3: CASSPGTERGETQYF
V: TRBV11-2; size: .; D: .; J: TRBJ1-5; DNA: TGTGCCAGCAGCTTAGAACCAACGGGACAGCCCCAGCATTTT; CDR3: CASSLEPTGQPQHF
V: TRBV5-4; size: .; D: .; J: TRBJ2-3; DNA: TGTGCCAGCAGCTTATCGGGTAGCGGCCTCCTAGATACGCAGTATTTT; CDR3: CASSLSGSGLLDTQYF
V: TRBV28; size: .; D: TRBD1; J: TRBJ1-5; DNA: TGTGCCAGCAGAAGAACAGGGGCCACTCAGCCCCAGCATTTT; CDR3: CASRRTGATQPQHF
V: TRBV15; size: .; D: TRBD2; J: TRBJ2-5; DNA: TGTGCCACCAGCACCTACGGACTAGCGGGAGCGCCGCGAGAGACCCAGTACTTC; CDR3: CATSTYGLAGAPRETQYF
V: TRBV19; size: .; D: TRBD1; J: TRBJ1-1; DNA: TGTGCCAGTAGTCTCGGGACAGCGAACACTGAAGCTTTCTTT; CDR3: CASSLGTANTEAFF
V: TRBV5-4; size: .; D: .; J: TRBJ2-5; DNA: TGTGCCAGCAGCTTGGCCACCGGCCAAGAGACCCAGTACTTC; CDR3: CASSLATGQETQYF
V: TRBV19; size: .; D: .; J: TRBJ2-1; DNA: TGTGCCAGTAGTATTGGGTGGACTGAGCAGTTCTTC; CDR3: CASSIGWTEQFF
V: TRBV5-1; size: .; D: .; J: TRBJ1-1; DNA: TGCGCCAGCAGCTTGGGGAGGACTGAAGCTTTCTTT; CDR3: CASSLGRTEAFF
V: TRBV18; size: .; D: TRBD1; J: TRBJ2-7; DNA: TGTGCCAGCTCACTTTCAATGGACAGGGTGAGGGAGCAGTACTTC; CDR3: CASSLSMDRVREQYF
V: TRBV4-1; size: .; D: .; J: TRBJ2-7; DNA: TGCGCCAGCAGCCAAGACTCGGGAGCCTACGAGCAGTACTTC; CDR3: CASSQDSGAYEQYF
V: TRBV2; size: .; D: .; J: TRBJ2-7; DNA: TGTGCCAGCAGTGAAGGTCGGGGCCCCTACGAGCAGTACTTC; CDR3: CASSEGRGPYEQYF
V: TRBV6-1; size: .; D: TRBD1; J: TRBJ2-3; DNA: TGTGCCAGCAGTGAAGAGGGACAGGGGTCCGGCACAGATACGCAGTATTTT; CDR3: CASSEEGQGSGTDTQYF
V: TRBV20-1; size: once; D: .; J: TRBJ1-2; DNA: TGCAGTGCGAGTGGGGGATATGGCTACACCTTC; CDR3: CSASGGYGYTF
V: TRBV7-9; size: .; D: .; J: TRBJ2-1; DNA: TGTGCCAGCAGCCCAGAAGGACAGGGGAGACGGGAGGGTTACAATGAGCAGTTCTTC; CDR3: CASSPEGQGRREGYNEQFF
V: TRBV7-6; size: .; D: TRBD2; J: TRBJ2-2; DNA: TGTGCCAGCAGCTCTGGACTAGCGGTAGATAGCGGGGAGCTGTTTTTT; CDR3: CASSSGLAVDSGELFF
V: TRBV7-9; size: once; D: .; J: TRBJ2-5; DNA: TGTGCCAGCAGCTTAGTCGGGACGGAGACCCAGTACTTC; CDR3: CASSLVGTETQYF
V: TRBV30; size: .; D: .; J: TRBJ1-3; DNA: TGTGCCTGGAGTGACAGGAGAGCGGCTGGAAACACCATATATTTT; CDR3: CAWSDRRAAGNTIYF
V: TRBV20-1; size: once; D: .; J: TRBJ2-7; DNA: TGCAGTGTACGTAGATCCTACGAGCAGTACTTC; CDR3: CSVRRSYEQYF
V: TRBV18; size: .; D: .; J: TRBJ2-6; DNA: TGTGCCAGCTCACCTAACGACCGGGGCCGCTCTGGGGCCAACGTCCTGACTTTC; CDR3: CASSPNDRGRSGANVLTF
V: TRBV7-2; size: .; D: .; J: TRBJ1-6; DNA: TGTGCCAGCAGCTTATTAACAGGGTATAATTCACCCCTCCACTTT; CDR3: CASSLLTGYNSPLHF
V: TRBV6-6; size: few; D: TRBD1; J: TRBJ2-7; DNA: TGTGCCAGCAGGGCCGGGACAGGGGGTAACGAGCAGTACTTC; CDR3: CASRAGTGGNEQYF
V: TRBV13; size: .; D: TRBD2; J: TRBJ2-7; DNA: TGTGCCAGCAGCTCAGCGGGGGGGGTACCCGGATACGAGCAGTACTTC; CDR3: CASSSAGGVPGYEQYF
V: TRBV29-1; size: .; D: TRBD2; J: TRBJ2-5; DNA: TGCAGCGTTGAAAATAGCGGGGTCCAAGAGACCCAGTACTTC; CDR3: CSVENSGVQETQYF
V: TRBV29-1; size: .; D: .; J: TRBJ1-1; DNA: TGCAGCGTTGACTCGGGGAACACTGAAGCTTTCTTT; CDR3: CSVDSGNTEAFF
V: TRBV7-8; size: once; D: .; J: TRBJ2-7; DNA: TGTGCCAGCAGCTTAGGGGTGGGACCCTCCTACGAGCAGTACTTC; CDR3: CASSLGVGPSYEQYF
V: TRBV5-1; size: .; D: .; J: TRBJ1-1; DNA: TGCGCCAGCGGGGGGGGCCAATCCGCGAACACTGAAGCTTTCTTT; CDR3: CASGGGQSANTEAFF
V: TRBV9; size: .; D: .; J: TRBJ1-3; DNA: TGTGCCAGCAGCGTTGGAAGCTCTGGAAACACCATATATTTT; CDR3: CASSVGSSGNTIYF
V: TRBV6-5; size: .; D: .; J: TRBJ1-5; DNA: TGTGCCAGCAGCCATGACAGGAACAATCAGCCCCAGCATTTT; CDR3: CASSHDRNNQPQHF
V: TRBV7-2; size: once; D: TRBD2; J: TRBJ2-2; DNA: TGTGCCAGCAGCTTAGGACTAGCGGATATGTCACTCGGGGAGCTGTTTTTT; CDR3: CASSLGLADMSLGELFF
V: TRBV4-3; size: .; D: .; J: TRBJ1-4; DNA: TGCGCCAGCAGCCAAGGGGCGGGGGCGAATGAAAAACTGTTTTTT; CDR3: CASSQGAGANEKLFF
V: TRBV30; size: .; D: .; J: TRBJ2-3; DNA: TGTGCCTGGAGTGTAAGGCCGAGAGATACGCAGTATTTT; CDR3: CAWSVRPRDTQYF
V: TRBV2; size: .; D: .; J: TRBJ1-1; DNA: TGTGCCAGCCGTAAGGGCACTGAAGCTTTCTTT; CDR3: CASRKGTEAFF
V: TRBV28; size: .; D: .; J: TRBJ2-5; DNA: TGTGCCAGCAGTTTAACCGGTGGGGACTTACTAAACTCGGCCCAGTACTTC; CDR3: CASSLTGGDLLNSAQYF
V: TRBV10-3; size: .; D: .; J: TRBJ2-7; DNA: TGTGCCATCAGTCCTACGGCCGGCGACGAGCAGTACTTC; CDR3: CAISPTAGDEQYF
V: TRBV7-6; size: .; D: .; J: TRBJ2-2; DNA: TGTGCCAGCAGCTTATCCGGGGAGCTGTTTTTT; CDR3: CASSLSGELFF
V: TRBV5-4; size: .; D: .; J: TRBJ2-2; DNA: TGTGCCAGCAGCTTTCCAGGGTCCGGGGAGCTGTTTTTT; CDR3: CASSFPGSGELFF
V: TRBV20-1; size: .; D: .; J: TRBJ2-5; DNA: TGCAGTGCAACGGGAGTGGAGACCCAGTACTTC; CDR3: CSATGVETQYF
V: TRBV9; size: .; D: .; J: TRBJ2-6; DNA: TGTGCCAGCAGCGTAGCCCCGGCTGTCTCCTCTGGGGCCAACGTCCTGACTTTC; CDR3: CASSVAPAVSSGANVLTF
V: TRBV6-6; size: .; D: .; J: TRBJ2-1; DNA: TGTGCCAGCAGAACCGAAACAGGAGGCAATGAGCAGTTCTTC; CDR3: CASRTETGGNEQFF
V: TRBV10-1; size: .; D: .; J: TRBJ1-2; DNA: TGCGCCAGCAGTAGACTAGAGTATGGCTACACCTTC; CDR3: CASSRLEYGYTF
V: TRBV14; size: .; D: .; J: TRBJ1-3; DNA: TGTGCCAGCAGCCAGACAGCTATCTCTGGAAACACCATATATTTT; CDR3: CASSQTAISGNTIYF
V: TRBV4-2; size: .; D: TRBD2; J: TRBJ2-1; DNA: TGTGCCAGCAGCCAAGACCTAGCGGGCTCCTACAATGAGCAGTTCTTC; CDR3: CASSQDLAGSYNEQFF
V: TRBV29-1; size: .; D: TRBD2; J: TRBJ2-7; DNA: TGCAGCGTTGGGGAGCCGGGACTAGCGGGACCGCAGTACTTC; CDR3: CSVGEPGLAGPQYF
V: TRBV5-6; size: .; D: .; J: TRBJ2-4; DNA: TGTGCCAGCAGCTTGTGGGACGGACAAAACATTCAGTACTTC; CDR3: CASSLWDGQNIQYF
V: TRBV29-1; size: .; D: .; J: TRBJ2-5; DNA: TGCAGCGTCCAGCCAAAGACTAGTCCGGATGGTTGGGAGACCCAGTACTTC; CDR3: CSVQPKTSPDGWETQYF